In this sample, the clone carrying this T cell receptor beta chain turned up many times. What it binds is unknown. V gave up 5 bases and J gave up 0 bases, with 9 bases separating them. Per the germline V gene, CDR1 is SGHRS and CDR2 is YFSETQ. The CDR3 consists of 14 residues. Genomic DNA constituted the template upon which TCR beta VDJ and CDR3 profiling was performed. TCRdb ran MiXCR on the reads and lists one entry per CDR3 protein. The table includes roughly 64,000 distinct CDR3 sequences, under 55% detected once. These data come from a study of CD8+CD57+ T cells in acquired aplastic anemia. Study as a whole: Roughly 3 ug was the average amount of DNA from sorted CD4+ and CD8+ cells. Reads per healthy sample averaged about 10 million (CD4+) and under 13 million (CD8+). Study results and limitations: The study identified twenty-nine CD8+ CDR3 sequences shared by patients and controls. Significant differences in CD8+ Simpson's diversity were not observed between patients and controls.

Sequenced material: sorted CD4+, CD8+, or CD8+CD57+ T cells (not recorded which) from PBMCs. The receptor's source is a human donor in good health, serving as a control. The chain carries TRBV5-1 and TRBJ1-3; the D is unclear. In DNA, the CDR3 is TGCGCCAGCAGGGTCGGGATCTCTGGAAACACCATATATTTT. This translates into CASRVGISGNTIYF.